This TCR beta chain came from a study of shared clonotypes between healthy human individuals. The protocol was immunoSEQ multiplex PCR, while the TCRdb copy is restricted to in-frame clones and leaves out a portion. This sample yields 2 million to 2.5 million clones, of which 93% are seen a single time; approximately 0.37% belongs to the top ten. Concerning this clone: What it binds is unknown.

Notes on the study in general: Blood was the only sampled material, and tissue repertoires likely differ.

This CDR3 comprises 14 residues. V gave up 2 bases and J gave up 8 bases, with 12 bases separating them. Per germline, CDR1 SGHAT and CDR2 FQNNGV. This chain links TRBV11-2 with TRBJ2-2; a possible D gene is TRBD1 (6 bases). This TCR was sampled from a man younger than 35 in good health. Some clones in this sample may be carry-over from other donors' samples. Sequencing was done on a sample of naive CD4+ T cells from PBMCs. This sample's subset: CD45RA+ positively selected. The CDR3 spells CASSLTRGSGELFF. CDR3 in DNA: TGTGCCAGCAGCTTAACCAGGGGATCGGGGGAGCTGTTTTTT.